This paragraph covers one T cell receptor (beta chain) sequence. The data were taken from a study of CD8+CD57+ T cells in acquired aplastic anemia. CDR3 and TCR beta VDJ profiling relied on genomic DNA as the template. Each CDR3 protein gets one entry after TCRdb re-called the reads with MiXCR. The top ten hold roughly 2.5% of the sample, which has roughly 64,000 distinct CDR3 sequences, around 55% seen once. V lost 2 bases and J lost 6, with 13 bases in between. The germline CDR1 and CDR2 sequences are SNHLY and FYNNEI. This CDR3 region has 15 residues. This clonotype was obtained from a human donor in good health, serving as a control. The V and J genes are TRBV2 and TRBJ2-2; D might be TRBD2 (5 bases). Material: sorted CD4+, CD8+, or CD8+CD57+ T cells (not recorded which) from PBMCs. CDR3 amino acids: CASSESGWTSGELFF. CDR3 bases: TGTGCCAGCAGTGAATCGGGGTGGACGTCCGGGGAGCTGTTTTTT.